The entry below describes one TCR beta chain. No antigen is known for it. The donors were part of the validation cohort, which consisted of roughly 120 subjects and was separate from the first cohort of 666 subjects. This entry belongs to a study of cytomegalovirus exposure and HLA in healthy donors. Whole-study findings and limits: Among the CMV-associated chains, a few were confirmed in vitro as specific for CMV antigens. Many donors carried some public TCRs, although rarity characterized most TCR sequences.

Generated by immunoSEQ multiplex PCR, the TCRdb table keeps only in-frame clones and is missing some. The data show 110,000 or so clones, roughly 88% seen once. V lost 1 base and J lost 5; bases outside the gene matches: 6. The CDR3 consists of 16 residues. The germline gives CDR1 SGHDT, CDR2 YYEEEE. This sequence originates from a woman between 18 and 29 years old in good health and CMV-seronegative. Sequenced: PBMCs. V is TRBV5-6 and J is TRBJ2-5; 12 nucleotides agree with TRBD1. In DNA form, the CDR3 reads TGTGCCAGCAGCTTGAAGGGACAGGGGGCCTTGGAGACCCAGTACTTC. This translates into CASSLKGQGALETQYF.